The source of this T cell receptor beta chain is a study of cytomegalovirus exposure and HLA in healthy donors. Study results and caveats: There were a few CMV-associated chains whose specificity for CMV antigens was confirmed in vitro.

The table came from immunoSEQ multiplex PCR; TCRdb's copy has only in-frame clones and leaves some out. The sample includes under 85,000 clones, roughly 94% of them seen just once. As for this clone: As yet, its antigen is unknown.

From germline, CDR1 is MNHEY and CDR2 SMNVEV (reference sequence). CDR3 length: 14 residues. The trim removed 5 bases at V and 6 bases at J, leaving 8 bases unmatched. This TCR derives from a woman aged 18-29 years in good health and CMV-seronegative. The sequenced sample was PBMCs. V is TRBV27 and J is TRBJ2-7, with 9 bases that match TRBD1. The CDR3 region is CASSRRGQGGEQYF. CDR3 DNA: TGTGCCAGCAGTCGCCGGGGACAGGGAGGCGAGCAGTACTTC.